The text below deals with one T cell receptor beta chain. This CDR3 has 12 residues. Germline assignment: CDR1 MNHNY and CDR2 SVGAGI (reference sequence). The V gene lost 4 bases and the J gene lost 2 bases, with 4 bases spanning the gap. This entry belongs to a study of technical replicates of blood from a few donors. The table came from immunoSEQ multiplex PCR; TCRdb's copy has only in-frame clones and leaves some out. The sample records 80,000 to 100,000 clones, about 96% being singletons. The receptor was derived from a human donor in good health. Input material: T cells isolated from PBMCs. The rearrangement joins TRBV6-6 to TRBJ2-3; D is uncertain. CDR3 amino acids: CASSSVTDTQYF. In nucleotides, the CDR3 is TGTGCCAGCAGTTCAGTCACAGATACGCAGTATTTT.